The T cell receptor (beta chain) under discussion was sequenced for a study of blood T cells in healthy people across ages. Study results and limitations: Diversity of TCR beta correlated strongly with naive T cell percentage.

For this clonotype: Its antigen is undetermined.

A second PCR of 7 to 11 cycles used a sample-barcoded 5' primer and a J-beta primer mix. No fewer than 3 million CDR3-containing paired-end reads came from each sample. Using its own MiXCR run on the 5' RACE reads, TCRdb lists one record per CDR3 protein. The table includes under 1,000,000 distinct CDR3 sequences, about 46% detected once. Each donor had around 10 milliliters of peripheral blood drawn. Unmatched junction bases numbered 8, after V lost 0 bases and J lost 6 bases. Per the germline V gene, CDR1 is SGHKS and CDR2 is YYEKEE (reference sequence). The CDR3 extends over 16 amino acids. V gene TRBV5-5 combines with J gene TRBJ2-4, with TRBD1 matching over 8 bases. The clonotype was recovered from an older man in good health. Sequencing was performed on blood. Here the CDR3 DNA reads TGTGCCAGCAGCTTGGAACCAGGGGGCGCAGTAAACATTCAGTACTTC. Translation gives CASSLEPGGAVNIQYF.